These 24 T cell receptor beta chains were all obtained from the same sample, sequenced in a study of molecular identifiers for immune sequencing clone quantification. TCRdb re-analysed the PCR reads in MiXCR, keeping a single row per CDR3 protein. This sample has 250,000 to 400,000 distinct CDR3 sequences; roughly 23% occur once, and the top ten carry 0.7% to 0.9%. The sequencing sample was made of naive CD8+ T cells from blood, with Jurkat cell RNA spiked in. Subset defined: FACS-sorted CD8+CD4-CCR7+CD45RA+ naive T cells. The source is a human donor in good health. Some libraries in this study had Jurkat cell RNA spiked in.

This chain connects TRBV19 to TRBJ2-7; 8 bases line up with TRBD1. Germline CDR1 LNHDA, CDR2 SQIVND (reference sequence). The V and J ends lost 6 bases and 5 bases, in that order; junction bases with no gene match: 9. This CDR3 has 14 amino acids. CDR3 in amino acids: CASSPGTGDHEQYF. Here the CDR3 DNA reads TGTGCCAGTAGCCCGGGGACAGGTGACCACGAGCAGTACTTC. The full variable domain, in which reference TRBV19 and TRBJ2-7 provide the parts outside the CDR3, is DGGITQSPKYLFRKEGQNVTLSCEQNLNHDAMYWYRQDPGQGLRLIYYSQIVNDFQKGDIAEGYSVSREKKESFPLTVTSAQKNPTAFYLCASSPGTGDHEQYFGPGTRLTVT.

The sample holds one count of this clonotype. This may be a read error, as it is one base from a much larger clone. In DNA form, the CDR3 reads TGTGCCAGCAGTTTTTCGGTACCAGGCGATGACTACACCTTC. Protein product: CASSFSVPGDDYTF. This chain connects TRBV12-3 or TRBV12-4 to TRBJ1-2; D is unresolved. The length of the CDR3 is 14 residues. V was clipped by 3 bases and J by 10 bases, with 18 bases between them.

On this clonotype itself: The junction departs from germline at one end; a sequencing error may be responsible. The chain joins TRBV11-3 to TRBJ2-6; D uncertain. The CDR3 has 13 amino acids. Germline CDR1 reads SGHNT; CDR2 reads YENEEA. CDR3 sequence (DNA): TGTGCCAGCAGCCCGAAGGAGTCCAACGCCCTGACTTTC. It is translated as CASSPKESNALTF.

This chain links TRBV4-3 with TRBJ1-1; 7 bases match TRBD1. This CDR3 has 15 residues. Germline V gene lookup returns CDR1 LGHNA and CDR2 YSLEER. V shed 0 bases and J 8 bases; nucleotides not matched to a gene: 9. CDR3 sequence reads: CASSQDLTGQPEAFF. The CDR3 region has the DNA TGCGCCAGCAGCCAAGATCTGACGGGACAGCCAGAAGCTTTCTTT.

The CDR3 region has the DNA TGTGCCAGCAGCCCTGACTACTCAGAGGCAAAAAACATTCAGTACTTC. This encodes CASSPDYSEAKNIQYF. The rearrangement joins TRBV7-9 to TRBJ2-4; tentative D call: TRBD2 (5 bases). Germline assignment: CDR1 SEHNR and CDR2 FQNEAQ (reference sequence). The CDR3 extends over 16 amino acids. Trimming pared 5 bases from V and 4 bases from J, leaving 18 bases between.

This clonotype has only a few counts. The chain employs TRBV20-1 and TRBJ2-6; TRBD2 matches at 8 bases. CDR1 is DFQATT, CDR2 SNEGSKA, per germline (reference sequence). The length of the CDR3 is 19 residues. Trimming cost V 6 bases and J 0 bases; bases outside gene matches: 16. The CDR3 DNA reads TGCAGTGCCCTCAGCGGCTCAGGGACTAGTTTCTCTGGGGCCAACGTCCTGACTTTC. It translates to CSALSGSGTSFSGANVLTF.

This clonotype has just a few counts. The rearrangement uses TRBV11-2 and TRBJ2-2, with TRBD2 matching over 10 bases. This CDR3 comprises 15 residues. V lost 2 bases to trimming and J lost 6 bases; unmatched junction nucleotides: 3. Germline assignment: CDR1 SGHAT and CDR2 FQNNGV. The CDR3 sequence is CASSLLAGASGELFF. CDR3 coding DNA: TGTGCCAGCAGCTTACTAGCGGGGGCCTCCGGGGAGCTGTTTTTT. The whole variable domain, remainder taken from reference TRBV11-2 and TRBJ2-2, is EAGVAQSPRYKIIEKRQSVAFWCNPISGHATLYWYQQILGQGPKLLIQFQNNGVVDDSQLPKDRFSAERLKGVDSTLKIQPAKLEDSAVYLCASSLLAGASGELFFGEGSRLTVL.

Turning to this clonotype: A much larger clone is a single base away; this may be a read error. The chain links TRBV6-2 or TRBV6-3 to TRBJ2-7; unclear D gene. The CDR3 length is 14 residues. Per germline, CDR1 MNHEY and CDR2 SVGEGT. V was pared by 6 bases and J by 5 bases, with 17 bases between. The CDR3 nucleotides read TGTGCCAGCAGCCATCCGGGCCAATCCCACGAGCAGTACTTC. Its translation is CASSHPGQSHEQYF.

There are many counts of this clonotype. The V call is TRBV20-1, the J call TRBJ2-7; 15 nucleotides match TRBD2. Per the germline V gene, CDR1 is DFQATT and CDR2 is SNEGSKA (reference sequence). V gave up 4 bases and J gave up 4 bases; unmatched junction bases: 5. The CDR3 consists of 15 residues. The CDR3 region is CSATIGTSGGYEQYF. The DNA for the CDR3 is TGCAGTGCTACTATCGGGACTAGCGGGGGGTACGAGCAGTACTTC.

This clonotype came up many times. This rearrangement joins TRBV27 to TRBJ1-1, with D hard to call. Trimming removed 2 bases at V and 3 bases at J, with 7 bases between. The germline gives CDR1 MNHEY, CDR2 SMNVEV (reference sequence). The CDR3 covers 13 residues. The CDR3 sequence is CASSLTLYTEAFF. For the CDR3, the DNA is TGTGCCAGCAGTTTAACGTTGTACACTGAAGCTTTCTTT.

Details on this clonotype: A much larger clone sits a single nucleotide away, making a read error possible. This sequence joins TRBV20-1 and TRBJ2-4, with D perhaps given as TRBD1 or TRBD2 (5 bases each). Per germline, CDR1 DFQATT and CDR2 SNEGSKA (reference sequence). The CDR3 is made up of 15 amino acids. CDR3 sequence (DNA): TGCAGTGCTAGGCTACAGGACCTAGCCAAAAACATTCGGTACTTC. Translated, it gives CSARLQDLAKNIRYF.

This clonotype was seen ten or more times. CDR3 loop: CASSFPPRMNTEAFF. The CDR3 DNA follows: TGTGCCAGCAGCTTCCCCCCCAGGATGAACACTGAAGCTTTCTTT. J is TRBJ1-1 and V is TRBV13; no firm D call. The germline gives CDR1 PRHDT, CDR2 FYEKMQ (reference sequence). The CDR3 totals 15 residues. Deletions cut 3 bases from V and 0 bases from J, with 11 bases between.

The chain couples TRBV4-3 to TRBJ2-3, with 8 bases aligning to TRBD1. Looked up from germline, CDR1 is LGHNA and CDR2 is YSLEER. This CDR3 has 19 amino acids. J lost 3 bases, V lost 4 bases, and 18 bases had no gene match. The CDR3 bases are TGCGCCAGCAGCCCATCAAGGACAGGGAGGAGAGTAGGAACAGATACGCAGTATTTT. This sequence encodes CASSPSRTGRRVGTDTQYF.

This clonotype showed up many times. The chain joins TRBV19 to TRBJ1-1; tentative D call: TRBD1 (5 bases). Trimming cost V 7 bases and J 4 bases, with 13 bases left between them. The germline CDR1 and CDR2 sequences are LNHDA and SQIVND (reference sequence). This CDR3 contains 13 residues. The CDR3 nucleotides read TGTGCCAGTAACACCGGGGCGGCCACTGAAGCTTTCTTT. This translates into CASNTGAATEAFF.

The J gene is TRBJ2-6, the V gene TRBV18; D gene unclear. The CDR3 length is 16 residues. The germline gives CDR1 KGHSH, CDR2 LQKENI. V lost 4 bases and J 0 bases, leaving 10 bases between the germline ends. CDR3: CASSLVTSSGANVLTF. As DNA, the CDR3 is TGTGCCAGCTCACTAGTCACGAGCTCTGGGGCCAACGTCCTGACTTTC.

This clonotype was recorded once. This clone may be a read error of a much larger clone one base away. The J gene is TRBJ1-1, the V gene TRBV3-1, with D perhaps TRBD1 (5 bases). The germline V gene has CDR1 LGHDT and CDR2 YNNKEL (reference sequence). This CDR3 region has 15 residues. V was clipped by 4 bases and J by 5 bases, with 17 bases between them. CDR3 in DNA: TGTGCCAGCAGCCGAGATCTGGGGGTGTGGACTGAAGCTTTCTTT. This gives the protein CASSRDLGVWTEAFF. Full variable domain (missing parts from reference TRBV3-1 and TRBJ1-1): DTAVSQTPKYLVTQMGNDKSIKCEQNLGHDTMYWYKQDSKKFLKIMFSYNNKELIINETVPNRFSPKSPDKAHLNLHINSLELGDSAVYFCASSRDLGVWTEAFFGQGTRLTVV.

CDR3 region: CASGLGGEVGNTGELFF. CDR3 nucleotides: TGTGCTAGTGGTTTAGGGGGGGAGGTCGGGAACACCGGGGAGCTGTTTTTT. This chain uses TRBV12-5 with TRBJ2-2, with D perhaps matching TRBD2 (7 bases). Germline V lookup: CDR1 LGHNT, CDR2 FRNRAP. The CDR3 sequence is 17 residues long. V was clipped by 3 bases and J by 1 base, with 15 bases between them.

About this clonotype: The junction and the germline gene differ at one end; a read error may be behind it. J is TRBJ2-1 and V is TRBV29-1, with 11 bases fitting TRBD2. The germline V gene has CDR1 SQVTM and CDR2 ANQGSEA. The CDR3 runs 15 residues. DNA for the CDR3: TGCAGCGGACTCCCGGGGGCTAGCGGGAGGAAGGAGCGGTTCTTC. It yields the protein CSGLPGASGRKERFF.

V and J are TRBV6-4 and TRBJ2-3; TRBD2 matches at 8 bases. The germline CDR1 and CDR2 sequences are MRHNA and SNTAGT. The ends lost 6 bases at V and 1 base at J; junction bases unmatched: 6. This CDR3 has 15 amino acids. The CDR3 DNA reads as TGTGCCAGCAGCTCGGGAGGGCGGCGCACAGATACGCAGTATTTT. Its protein is CASSSGGRRTDTQYF.

At least ten counts were recorded for this clonotype. V usage is TRBV12-3 or TRBV12-4 and J usage is TRBJ1-4, with D maybe TRBD1 (5 bases). Trimming pared 5 bases from V and 0 bases from J, leaving 13 bases between. This CDR3 has 16 amino acids. This CDR3 reads CASSRTDSATNEKLFF. As DNA, the CDR3 is TGTGCCAGCAGTCGGACCGACAGTGCAACTAATGAAAAACTGTTTTTT.

This clonotype was observed many times. The DNA for the CDR3 is TGTGCCAGCAGCTTGGCAGGTAGCCAAGAAAACATTCAGTACTTC. It is translated as CASSLAGSQENIQYF. The V and J genes are TRBV5-5 and TRBJ2-4; the D is unclear. The CDR3 has 15 residues. CDR1 and CDR2 (germline): SGHKS, YYEKEE (reference sequence). The V gene lost 0 bases and the J gene lost 5 bases, with 12 bases spanning the gap.

This clonotype was observed a handful of times. V gene TRBV6-2 or TRBV6-3 combines with J gene TRBJ1-1; TRBD1 might be the D (5 bases). This CDR3 contains 14 residues. Trimming cost V 7 bases and J 1 base, with 13 bases left between them. CDR1 and CDR2 from the germline V gene are MNHEY and SVGEGT. The CDR3 sequence: CASTPTVPNTEAFF. CDR3 nucleotide sequence: TGTGCCAGCACCCCGACAGTCCCGAACACTGAAGCTTTCTTT.

This clonotype appeared once. A much more abundant neighbour one base away suggests this may be a read error. The V gene is TRBV5-1, the J gene TRBJ2-3; D unresolved. Looked up from germline, CDR1 is SGHRS and CDR2 is YFSETQ. V lost 4 bases and J lost 6, with 12 bases in between. The CDR3 length is 13 residues. The CDR3 DNA reads as TGCGCCAGCAGCGTAACGATGGCGGATACGCAGTATTTT. Translating it yields CASSVTMADTQYF.

This clonotype was recorded a few times. The chain employs TRBV4-3 and TRBJ1-1; the D gene is possibly TRBD1 (5 bases). The CDR3 is 19 amino acids. CDR1 is LGHNA, CDR2 YSLEER, per germline. V dropped 0 bases and J dropped 1 base, with 21 bases sitting between them. The CDR3 DNA is TGCGCCAGCAGCCAAGATTACCCCCCATCTACGGGGGAGAACACTGAAGCTTTCTTT. This translates into CASSQDYPPSTGENTEAFF.